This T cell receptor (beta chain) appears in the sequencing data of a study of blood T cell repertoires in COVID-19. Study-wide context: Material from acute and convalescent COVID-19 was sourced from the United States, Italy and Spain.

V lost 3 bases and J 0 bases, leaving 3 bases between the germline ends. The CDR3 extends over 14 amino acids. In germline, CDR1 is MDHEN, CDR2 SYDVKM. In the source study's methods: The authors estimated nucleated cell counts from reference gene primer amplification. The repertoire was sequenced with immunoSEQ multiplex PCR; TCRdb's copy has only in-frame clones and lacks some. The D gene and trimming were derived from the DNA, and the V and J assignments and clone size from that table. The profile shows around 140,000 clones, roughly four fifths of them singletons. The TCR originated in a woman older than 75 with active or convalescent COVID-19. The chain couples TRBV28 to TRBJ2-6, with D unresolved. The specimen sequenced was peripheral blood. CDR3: CASSFNSGANVLTF. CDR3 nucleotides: TGTGCCAGCAGTTTTAACTCTGGGGCCAACGTCCTGACTTTC.